Shown below are 11 T cell receptor beta chains from a single sample sequenced in a study of CD8 T cells in Susac syndrome. The RNA, 0.5 to 1 ug, was put through reverse transcription using random hexamers. A single record per CDR3 protein comes from TCRdb applying MiXCR to the immunoSEQ multiplex PCR reads. The sample lists 140,000 or so distinct CDR3 sequences, around 95% occurring once. The sequenced material came from CD4+ T cells from PBMCs. The source of these receptors is a human donor with multiple sclerosis.

The chain couples TRBV3-1 to TRBJ2-4; the D gene is possibly TRBD1 (6 bases). Germline assignment: CDR1 LGHDT and CDR2 YNNKEL (reference sequence). The CDR3 is made up of 17 amino acids. Trimming cost V 0 bases and J 8 bases, with 20 bases left between them. The CDR3 sequence is CASSQDPGTPNSDIQYF. The CDR3 DNA is TGTGCCAGCAGCCAAGACCCCGGGACACCGAATTCGGACATTCAGTACTTC.

The rearrangement joins TRBV27 to TRBJ2-7, with D perhaps being TRBD1 or TRBD2 (5 bases each). Trimming stripped 7 bases from V and 5 bases from J, with 12 bases between. There are 12 residues in the CDR3. Germline loops: CDR1 MNHEY, CDR2 SMNVEV (reference sequence). The CDR3 DNA is TGTGCCAGCAAAGCAGGGAGTCACGAGCAGTACTTC. Translating gives CASKAGSHEQYF.

The V gene is TRBV7-2, the J gene TRBJ2-3; D uncertain. V shed 3 bases and J shed 13 bases, with 14 bases lying between them. This CDR3 has 12 residues. Germline V lookup: CDR1 SGHTA, CDR2 FQGNSA. The CDR3 sequence is CASSLGYRAEYF. DNA for the CDR3: TGTGCCAGCAGCTTGGGATACCGGGCCGAGTATTTT. Variable domain in full (rest from reference TRBV7-2 and TRBJ2-3): GAGVSQSPSNKVTEKGKDVELRCDPISGHTALYWYRQSLGQGLEFLIYFQGNSAPDKSGLPSDRFSAERTGGSVSTLTIQRTQQEDSAVYLCASSLGYRAEYFGPGTRLTVL.

The CDR3 nucleotides read TGTGCCACCAGTGGAGCGGGAGTGCCCTATGAGCAGTTCTTC. It specifies CATSGAGVPYEQFF. V and J are TRBV24-1 and TRBJ2-1, with TRBD2 matching over 8 bases. The germline V gene encodes CDR1 KGHDR and CDR2 SFDVKD. This CDR3 has 14 amino acids. V shed 5 bases, J shed 8 bases, and the junction held 7 bases outside the gene matches.

This chain connects TRBV21-1 to TRBJ1-2. TRBV21-1 is flagged as a pseudogene. This CDR3 comprises 14 residues. The CDR3 region is CASSKCGRPYGYTF. The CDR3 DNA reads TGTGCCAGCAGCAAATGCGGGCGACCCTATGGCTACACCTTC.

The J gene is TRBJ2-1, the V gene TRBV4-1; 8 bases map to TRBD2. The CDR3 is made up of 18 amino acids. In germline, CDR1 is MGHRA, CDR2 YSYEKL. V shed 3 bases, J shed 0 bases, and the junction held 10 bases outside the gene matches. The CDR3, as DNA: TGCGCCAGCAGCCAGAGACTAGCGACCCTCAGCTCCTACAATGAGCAGTTCTTC. Translation gives CASSQRLATLSSYNEQFF.

J is TRBJ2-1 and V is TRBV5-1, with D possibly matching TRBD1 (5 bases). CDR1 and CDR2 from the germline V gene are SGHRS and YFSETQ. Trimming removed 6 bases from V and 8 bases from J, with 21 bases in between. This CDR3 comprises 15 residues. Here the CDR3 reads CASTPTGGVGHEQFF. The CDR3 nucleotides are TGCGCCAGCACCCCAACGGGTGGGGTGGGGCATGAGCAGTTCTTC.

This sequence joins TRBV28 and TRBJ1-3; no clear D gene. Per the germline V gene, CDR1 is MDHEN and CDR2 is SYDVKM. Trimming shortened V by 3 bases and J by 4 bases, and 10 bases separated the two germline ends. This CDR3 has 14 residues. Here the CDR3 reads CASSLAIGGNTIYF. In DNA, the CDR3 is TGTGCCAGCAGTTTGGCCATAGGAGGAAACACCATATATTTT.

This clonotype is a singleton in its sample. J is TRBJ1-2 and V is TRBV5-4; possibly TRBD1 for D (5 bases). The V end was cut by 5 bases, the J end by 3 bases, with 20 bases between. The CDR3 totals 16 residues. Germline CDR1 SGHNT, CDR2 YYREEE (reference sequence). CDR3 in DNA: TGTGCCAGCAGTCGGGCCACAGGCAATCGGGACTATGGCTACACCTTC. This translates into CASSRATGNRDYGYTF.

This rearrangement joins TRBV5-4 to TRBJ2-1; TRBD2 aligns across 8 bases. V gave up 0 bases and J gave up 2 bases; unmatched junction bases: 4. This CDR3 has 16 amino acids. The germline V gene has CDR1 SGHNT and CDR2 YYREEE (reference sequence). CDR3 sequence (DNA): TGTGCCAGCAGCTTGGCTGCGGGGGGACCCTACAATGAGCAGTTCTTC. It codes for CASSLAAGGPYNEQFF.

The chain uses TRBV20-1 and TRBJ2-3; D tentatively fits TRBD1 or TRBD2 (5 bases each). Between the trimmed V and J ends, which lost 6 bases and 1 base, there was a span of 14 bases. Germline V gene sequence: CDR1 DFQATT, CDR2 SNEGSKA (reference sequence). CDR3 length: 14 amino acids. The CDR3 reads CSANRDGRTDTQYF. Written as DNA, the CDR3 is TGCAGTGCGAACCGGGACGGACGCACAGATACGCAGTATTTT.